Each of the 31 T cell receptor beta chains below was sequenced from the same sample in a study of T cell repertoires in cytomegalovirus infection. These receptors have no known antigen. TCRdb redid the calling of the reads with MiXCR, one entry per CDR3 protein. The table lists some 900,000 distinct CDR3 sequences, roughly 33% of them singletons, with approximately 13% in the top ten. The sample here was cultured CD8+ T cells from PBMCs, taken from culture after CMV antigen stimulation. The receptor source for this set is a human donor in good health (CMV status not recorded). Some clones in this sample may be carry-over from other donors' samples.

The CDR3 is CASSLGGMGNYGYTF. The CDR3 bases are TGTGCCAGCAGTTTGGGTGGGATGGGAAACTATGGCTACACCTTC. The genes are TRBV27 and TRBJ1-2; no firm D call. The V end lost 3 bases, the J end lost 2 bases, and 13 bases lay between the germline ends. The CDR3 extends over 15 amino acids. From germline, CDR1 is MNHEY and CDR2 SMNVEV (reference sequence).

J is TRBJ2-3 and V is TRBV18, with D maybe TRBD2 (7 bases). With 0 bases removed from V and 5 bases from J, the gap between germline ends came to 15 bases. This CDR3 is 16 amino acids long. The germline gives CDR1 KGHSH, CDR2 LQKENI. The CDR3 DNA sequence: TGTGCCAGCTCACCACCGTCCGGGGGGCAAGGAGATACGCAGTATTTT. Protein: CASSPPSGGQGDTQYF.

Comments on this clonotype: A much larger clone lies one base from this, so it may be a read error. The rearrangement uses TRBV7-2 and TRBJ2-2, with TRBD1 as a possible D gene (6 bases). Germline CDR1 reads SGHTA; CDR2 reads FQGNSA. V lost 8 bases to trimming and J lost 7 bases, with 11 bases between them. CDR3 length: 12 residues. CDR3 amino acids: CTSRPGDGELFF. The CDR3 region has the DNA TGTACCAGCCGCCCAGGGGACGGGGAGCTGTTTTTT.

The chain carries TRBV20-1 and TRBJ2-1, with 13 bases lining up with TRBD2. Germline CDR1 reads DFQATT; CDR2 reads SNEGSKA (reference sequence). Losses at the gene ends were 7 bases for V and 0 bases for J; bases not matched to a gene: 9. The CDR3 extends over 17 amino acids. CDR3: CSGSGLAGPGSYNEQFF. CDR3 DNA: TGCAGTGGATCGGGACTAGCGGGGCCGGGCTCCTACAATGAGCAGTTCTTC.

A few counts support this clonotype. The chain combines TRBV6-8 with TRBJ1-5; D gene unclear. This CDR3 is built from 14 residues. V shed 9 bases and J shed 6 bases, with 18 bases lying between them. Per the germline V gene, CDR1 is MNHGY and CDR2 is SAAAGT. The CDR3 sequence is CARPWARTGQPQHF. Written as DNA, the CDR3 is TGTGCCAGACCCTGGGCCCGCACGGGTCAGCCCCAGCATTTT.

CDR3 nucleotides: TGTGCCAGCACCCCCTGGGACAGATTCTATGGCTACACCTTC. It specifies CASTPWDRFYGYTF. This rearrangement joins TRBV2 to TRBJ1-2; 7 bases match TRBD1. Trimming took 7 bases from V and 4 from J; bases not matched to a gene: 9. The CDR3 extends over 14 amino acids. From germline, CDR1 is SNHLY and CDR2 FYNNEI.

CDR3 loop: CASSLNSWTEAFF. CDR3 sequence (DNA): TGTGCCAGCAGTTTGAACTCTTGGACTGAAGCTTTCTTT. The gene calls are TRBV27 and TRBJ1-1; D ambiguous. This CDR3 has 13 residues. From germline, CDR1 is MNHEY and CDR2 SMNVEV (reference sequence). Trimming pared 3 bases from V and 5 bases from J, leaving 10 bases between.

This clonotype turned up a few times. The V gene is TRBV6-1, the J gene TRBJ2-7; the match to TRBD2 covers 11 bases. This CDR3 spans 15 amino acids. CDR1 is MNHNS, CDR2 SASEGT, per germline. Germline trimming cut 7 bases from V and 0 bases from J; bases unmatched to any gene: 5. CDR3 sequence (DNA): TGTGCCAGCAATCTAGCGGGGGGCCTCTCCTACGAGCAGTACTTC. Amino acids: CASNLAGGLSYEQYF.

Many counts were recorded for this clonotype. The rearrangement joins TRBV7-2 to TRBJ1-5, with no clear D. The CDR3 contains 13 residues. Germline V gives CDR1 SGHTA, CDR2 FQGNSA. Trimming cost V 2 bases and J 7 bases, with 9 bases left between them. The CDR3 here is CASSLYSEQPQHF. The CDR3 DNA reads TGTGCCAGCAGCTTATATTCGGAACAGCCCCAGCATTTT.

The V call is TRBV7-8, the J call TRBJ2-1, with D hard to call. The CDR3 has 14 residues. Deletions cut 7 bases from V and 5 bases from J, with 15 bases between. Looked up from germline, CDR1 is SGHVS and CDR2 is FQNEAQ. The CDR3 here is CASTDGTLNNEQFF. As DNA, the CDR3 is TGTGCCAGCACGGACGGAACTTTGAACAATGAGCAGTTCTTC.

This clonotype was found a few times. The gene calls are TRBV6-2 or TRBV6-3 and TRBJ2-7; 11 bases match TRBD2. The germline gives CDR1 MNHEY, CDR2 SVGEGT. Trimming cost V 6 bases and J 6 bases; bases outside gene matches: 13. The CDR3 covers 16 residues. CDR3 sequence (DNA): TGTGCCAGCAGCCCGCTAGCGGGGGGTCACCGTTCCGAGCAGTACGTC. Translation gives CASSPLAGGHRSEQYV.

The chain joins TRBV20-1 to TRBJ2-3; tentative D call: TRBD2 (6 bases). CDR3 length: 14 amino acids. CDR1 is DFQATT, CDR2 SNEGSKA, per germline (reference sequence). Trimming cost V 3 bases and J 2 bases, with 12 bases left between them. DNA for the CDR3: TGCAGTGCTAGTCCGGTAGCGGTCACAGATACGCAGTATTTT. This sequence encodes CSASPVAVTDTQYF.

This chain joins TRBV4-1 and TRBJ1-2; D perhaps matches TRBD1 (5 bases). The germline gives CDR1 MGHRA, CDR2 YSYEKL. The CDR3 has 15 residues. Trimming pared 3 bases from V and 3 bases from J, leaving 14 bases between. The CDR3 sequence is CASSHPGSRDYGYTF. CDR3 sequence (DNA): TGCGCCAGCAGCCACCCAGGCTCCAGGGACTATGGCTACACCTTC.

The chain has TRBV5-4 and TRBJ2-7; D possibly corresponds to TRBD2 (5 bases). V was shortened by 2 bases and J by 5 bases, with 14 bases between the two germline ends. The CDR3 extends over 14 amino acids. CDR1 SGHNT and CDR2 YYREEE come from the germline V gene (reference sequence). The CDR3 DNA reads TGTGCCAGCAGCTTCCTAGGCGGGCCGGACGAGCAGTACTTC. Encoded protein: CASSFLGGPDEQYF.

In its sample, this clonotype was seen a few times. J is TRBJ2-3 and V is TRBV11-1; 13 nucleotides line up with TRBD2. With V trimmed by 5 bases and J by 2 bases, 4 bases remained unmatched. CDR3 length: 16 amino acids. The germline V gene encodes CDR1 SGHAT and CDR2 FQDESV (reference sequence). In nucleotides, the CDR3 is TGTGCCAGCAGCCTGACTAGCGGGGGGTACACAGATACGCAGTATTTT. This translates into CASSLTSGGYTDTQYF.

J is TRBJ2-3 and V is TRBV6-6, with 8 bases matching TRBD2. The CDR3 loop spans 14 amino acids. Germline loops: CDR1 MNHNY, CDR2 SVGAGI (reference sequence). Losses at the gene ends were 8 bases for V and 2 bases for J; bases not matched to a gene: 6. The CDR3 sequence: CASSKRGFTDTQYF. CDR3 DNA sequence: TGTGCCAGCTCAAAGCGGGGGTTCACAGATACGCAGTATTTT.

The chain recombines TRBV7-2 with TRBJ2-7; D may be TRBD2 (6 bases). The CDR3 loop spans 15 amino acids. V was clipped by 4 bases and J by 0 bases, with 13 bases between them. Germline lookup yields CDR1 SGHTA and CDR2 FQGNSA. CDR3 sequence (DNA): TGTGCCAGCAGCTACGGGGGTAGGGGCTCCTACGAGCAGTACGTC. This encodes CASSYGGRGSYEQYV.

Here the CDR3 reads CASSSGSLKEKLFF. Here the CDR3 DNA reads TGTGCCAGCAGCTCAGGGTCTTTAAAGGAAAAACTGTTTTTT. This chain links TRBV7-9 with TRBJ1-4; weak D call: TRBD1 (5 bases). CDR3 length: 14 residues. The germline V gene has CDR1 SEHNR and CDR2 FQNEAQ (reference sequence). V lost 4 bases and J 8 bases, leaving 14 bases between the germline ends.

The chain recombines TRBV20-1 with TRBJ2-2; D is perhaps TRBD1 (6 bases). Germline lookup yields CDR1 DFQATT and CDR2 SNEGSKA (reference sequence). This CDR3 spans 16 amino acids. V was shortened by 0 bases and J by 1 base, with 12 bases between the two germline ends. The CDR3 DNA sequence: TGCAGTGCTAGAGATCTCACAGGGAGGAACACCGGGGAGCTGTTTTTT. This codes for CSARDLTGRNTGELFF.

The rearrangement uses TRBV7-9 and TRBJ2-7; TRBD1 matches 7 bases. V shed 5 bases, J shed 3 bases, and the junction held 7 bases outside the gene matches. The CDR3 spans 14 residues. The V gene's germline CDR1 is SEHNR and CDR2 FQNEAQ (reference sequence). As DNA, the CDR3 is TGTGCCAGCAGCCCTTCGGGACAGTACTACGAGCAGTACGTC. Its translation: CASSPSGQYYEQYV.

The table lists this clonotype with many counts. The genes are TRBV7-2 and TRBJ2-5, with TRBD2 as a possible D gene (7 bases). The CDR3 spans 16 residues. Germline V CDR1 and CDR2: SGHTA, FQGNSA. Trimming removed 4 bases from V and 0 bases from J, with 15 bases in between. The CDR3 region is CASSSRGGGYQETQYF. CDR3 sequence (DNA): TGTGCCAGCAGCTCGAGGGGGGGGGGCTACCAAGAGACCCAGTACTTC.

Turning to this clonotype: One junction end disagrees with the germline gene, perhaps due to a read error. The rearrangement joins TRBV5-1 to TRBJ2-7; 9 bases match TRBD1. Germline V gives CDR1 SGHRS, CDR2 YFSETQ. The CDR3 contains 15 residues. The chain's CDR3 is CANSRTGQGIDEQYF. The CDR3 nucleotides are TGCGCCAACAGCCGCACGGGACAGGGTATCGACGAGCAGTACTTC.

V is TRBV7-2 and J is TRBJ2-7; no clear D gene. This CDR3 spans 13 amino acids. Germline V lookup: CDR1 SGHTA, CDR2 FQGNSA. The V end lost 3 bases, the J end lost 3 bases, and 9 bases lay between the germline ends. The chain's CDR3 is CASSFTPGYEQYF. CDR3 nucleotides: TGTGCCAGCAGCTTTACTCCGGGCTACGAGCAGTACTTC.

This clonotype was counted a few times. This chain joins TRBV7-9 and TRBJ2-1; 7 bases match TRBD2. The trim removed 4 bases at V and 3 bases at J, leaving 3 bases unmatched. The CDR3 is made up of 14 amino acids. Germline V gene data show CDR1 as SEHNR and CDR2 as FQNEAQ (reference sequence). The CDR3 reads CASSSSGIYNEQFF. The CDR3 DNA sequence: TGTGCCAGCAGCTCTAGCGGCATCTACAATGAGCAGTTCTTC.

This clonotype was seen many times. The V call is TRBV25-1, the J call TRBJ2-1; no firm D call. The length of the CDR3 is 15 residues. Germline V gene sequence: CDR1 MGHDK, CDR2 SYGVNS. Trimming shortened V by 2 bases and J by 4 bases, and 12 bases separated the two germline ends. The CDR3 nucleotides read TGTGCCAGCAGTGAACAACGGACCGAATACAATGAGCAGTTCTTC. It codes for CASSEQRTEYNEQFF.

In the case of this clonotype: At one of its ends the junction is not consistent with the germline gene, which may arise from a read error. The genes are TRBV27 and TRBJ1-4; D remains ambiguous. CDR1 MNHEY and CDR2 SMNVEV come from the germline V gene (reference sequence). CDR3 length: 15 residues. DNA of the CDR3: TGTGCCAGCAGTCCGTACGGGGATGGCAATGAAAAAATGTTTTTT. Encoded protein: CASSPYGDGNEKMFF.

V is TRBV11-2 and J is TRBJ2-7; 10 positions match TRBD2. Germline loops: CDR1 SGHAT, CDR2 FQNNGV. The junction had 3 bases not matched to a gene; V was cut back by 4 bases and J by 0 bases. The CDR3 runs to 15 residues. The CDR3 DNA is TGTGCCAGCAGCTCCTGGACTAGCGGCTCCTACGAGCAGTACTTC. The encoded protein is CASSSWTSGSYEQYF. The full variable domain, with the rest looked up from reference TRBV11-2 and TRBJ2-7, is EAGVAQSPRYKIIEKRQSVAFWCNPISGHATLYWYQQILGQGPKLLIQFQNNGVVDDSQLPKDRFSAERLKGVDSTLKIQPAKLEDSAVYLCASSSWTSGSYEQYFGPGTRLTVT.

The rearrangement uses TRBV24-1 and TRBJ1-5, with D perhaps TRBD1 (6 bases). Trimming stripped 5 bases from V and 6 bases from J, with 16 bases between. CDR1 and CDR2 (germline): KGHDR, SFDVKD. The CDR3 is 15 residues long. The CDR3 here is CATSGQTGPGQPQHF. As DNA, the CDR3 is TGTGCCACCAGTGGGCAAACAGGGCCCGGTCAGCCCCAGCATTTT.

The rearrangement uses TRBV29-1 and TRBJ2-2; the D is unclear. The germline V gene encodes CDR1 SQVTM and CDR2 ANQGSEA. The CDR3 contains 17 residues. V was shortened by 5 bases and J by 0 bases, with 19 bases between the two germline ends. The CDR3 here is CSVSPATPRPNTGELFF. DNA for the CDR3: TGCAGCGTTTCTCCGGCGACACCACGACCGAACACCGGGGAGCTGTTTTTT.

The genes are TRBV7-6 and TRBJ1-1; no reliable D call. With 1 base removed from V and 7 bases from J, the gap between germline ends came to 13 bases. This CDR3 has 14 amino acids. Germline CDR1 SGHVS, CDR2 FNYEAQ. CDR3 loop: CASSLGGRTFEAFF. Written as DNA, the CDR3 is TGTGCCAGCAGCTTAGGAGGCCGGACCTTTGAAGCTTTCTTT.

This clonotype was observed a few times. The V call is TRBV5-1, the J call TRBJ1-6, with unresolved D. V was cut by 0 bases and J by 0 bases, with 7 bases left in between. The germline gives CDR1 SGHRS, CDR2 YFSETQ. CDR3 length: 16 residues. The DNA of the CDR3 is TGCGCCAGCAGCTTGGACGCGAGCTCCTATAATTCACCCCTCCACTTT. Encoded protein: CASSLDASSYNSPLHF.